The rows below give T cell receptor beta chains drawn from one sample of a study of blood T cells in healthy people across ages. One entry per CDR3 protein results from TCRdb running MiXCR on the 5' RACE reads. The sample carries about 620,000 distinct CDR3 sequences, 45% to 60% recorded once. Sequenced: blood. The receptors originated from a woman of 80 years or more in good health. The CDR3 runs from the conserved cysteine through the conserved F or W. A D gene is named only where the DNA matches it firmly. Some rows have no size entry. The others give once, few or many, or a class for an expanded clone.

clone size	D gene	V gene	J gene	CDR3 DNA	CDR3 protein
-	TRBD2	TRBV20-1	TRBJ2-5	TGCAGTGTTCAGACTAGCGGGGCCAAAGAGACCCAGTACTTC	CSVQTSGAKETQYF
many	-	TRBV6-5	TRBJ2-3	TGTGCCAGCAGTTACTCTACGGGGCCCGGCACAGATACGCAGTATTTT	CASSYSTGPGTDTQYF
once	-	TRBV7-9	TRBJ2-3	TGTGCCAGCGACGGGACACAATCCACAGATACGCAGTATTTT	CASDGTQSTDTQYF
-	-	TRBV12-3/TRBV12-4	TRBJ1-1	TGTGCCAGCAGTTTGAAAATGAACACTGAAGCTTTCTTT	CASSLKMNTEAFF
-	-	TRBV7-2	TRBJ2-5	TGTACCAGCAGCAAAGAAGCCGGCGCCCTAAAAGAGACCCAGTACTTC	CTSSKEAGALKETQYF
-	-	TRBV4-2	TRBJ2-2	TGTGCCAGCAGCCAAGAGAGGGGAACCACCGGGGAGCTGTTTTTT	CASSQERGTTGELFF
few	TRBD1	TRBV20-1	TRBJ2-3	TGCAGTGCTAGTTTTTGGGACAGAGAATTCACAGATACGCAGTATTTT	CSASFWDREFTDTQYF
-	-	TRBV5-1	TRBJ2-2	TGCGCCAGCAGCTTTGGGACACCGAACACCGGGGAGCTGTTTTTT	CASSFGTPNTGELFF
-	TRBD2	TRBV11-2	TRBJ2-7	TGTGCCAGCAGCTTTGGGACTAGTGTATACGAGCAGTACTTC	CASSFGTSVYEQYF
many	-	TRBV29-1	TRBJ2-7	TGCAGCGTTCAACCAACAGGGCGCCTCGAGTACTTC	CSVQPTGRLEYF
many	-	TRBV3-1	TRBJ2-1	TGTGCCAGCAGCCTTTCCGGGTGGGAGCAGTTCTTC	CASSLSGWEQFF
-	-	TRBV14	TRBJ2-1	TGTGCCAGCAGCCAAAACTTCGGCGGGACAGAGCAGTTCTTC	CASSQNFGGTEQFF
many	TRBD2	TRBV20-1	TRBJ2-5	TGCAGTGCTACCTCTAGCGGGGCACAAGAGACCCAGTACTTC	CSATSSGAQETQYF
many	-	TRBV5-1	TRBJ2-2	TGCGCCAGCAGCGAATACACCGGGGAGCTGTTTTTT	CASSEYTGELFF
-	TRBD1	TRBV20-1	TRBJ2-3	TGCAGTGCTAGTGGAGTAGAACCGGGACAGGGCACAGATACGCAGTATTTT	CSASGVEPGQGTDTQYF
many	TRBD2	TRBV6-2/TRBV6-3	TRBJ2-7	TGTGCCAGCAGGCCGGGTAGCGGGAATGCCTACGAGCAGTACTTC	CASRPGSGNAYEQYF
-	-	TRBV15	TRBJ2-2	TGTGCCACCAGCAGAGATCAGGGCCGAGCGAACACCGGGGAGCTGTTTTTT	CATSRDQGRANTGELFF
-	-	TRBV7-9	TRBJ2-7	TGTGCCAGCAGCTTTACACGGGAGCAGTACTTC	CASSFTREQYF
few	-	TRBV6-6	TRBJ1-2	TGTGCCACCTTTGACATCTATGGCTACACCTTC	CATFDIYGYTF
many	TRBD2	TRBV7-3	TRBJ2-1	TGTGCCAGCAGCTTCACCGGGACTAGAACCAATGAGCAGTTCTTC	CASSFTGTRTNEQFF
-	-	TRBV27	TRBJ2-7	TGTGCCAGCAGTGCCGCGGGCGTTTACGAGCAGTACTTC	CASSAAGVYEQYF
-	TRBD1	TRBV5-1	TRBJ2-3	TGCGCCAGCAGCTTGGCGCCTCCTACAGGGGGCCTAGGTGAAGATACGCAGTATTTT	CASSLAPPTGGLGEDTQYF
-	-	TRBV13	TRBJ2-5	TGTGCCAGCAGCTTAGTTAATGAACAGAAAGAGACCCAGTACTTC	CASSLVNEQKETQYF
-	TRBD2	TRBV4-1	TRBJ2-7	TGCGCCAGCAGCCAACAACGGGGAGCGGGAGACTACGAGCAGTACTTC	CASSQQRGAGDYEQYF
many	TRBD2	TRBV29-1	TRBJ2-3	TGCAGCGTTGGTCCCGCTAGCGGGAGGACAGATACGCAGTATTTT	CSVGPASGRTDTQYF
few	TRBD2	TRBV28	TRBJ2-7	TGTGCCAGCAGCCCGGGACTAGCGGGCATCCCCCGAGGTTACGAGCAGTACTTC	CASSPGLAGIPRGYEQYF
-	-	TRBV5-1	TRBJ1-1	TGCGCCAGCAGCCTAGGGGCCCCTCTAGGCACGAACACTGAAGCTTTCTTT	CASSLGAPLGTNTEAFF
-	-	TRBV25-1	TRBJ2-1	TGTGCCAGCAGGGAGGGGGCAGTCGGTGAGCAGTTCTTC	CASREGAVGEQFF
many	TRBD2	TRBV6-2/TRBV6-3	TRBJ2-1	TGTGCCACTCGGACTAGCGGGATGAATGAGCAGTTCTTC	CATRTSGMNEQFF
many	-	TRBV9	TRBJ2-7	TGTGCCAGCAGCGTAGAGCCTTCGCGCGGTGAGCAGTACTTC	CASSVEPSRGEQYF
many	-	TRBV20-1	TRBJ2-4	TGCAGTGTAGAGGGTGGGGTAGCCAAAAACATTCAGTACTTC	CSVEGGVAKNIQYF
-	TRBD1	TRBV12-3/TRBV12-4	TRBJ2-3	TGTACCAGCTCCGGACAGGGTACAGATACGCAGTATTTT	CTSSGQGTDTQYF
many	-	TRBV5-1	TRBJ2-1	TGCGCCAGCAGCTCGGGCCCGTCGGGGGATGAGCAGTTCTTC	CASSSGPSGDEQFF
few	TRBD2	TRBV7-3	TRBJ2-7	TGTGCCAGCAGCTTGACCCCGGGACTATTCTACGAGCAGTACTTC	CASSLTPGLFYEQYF
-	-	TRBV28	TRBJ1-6	TGTGCCAGCAGTGTCGGTGGGGAGTCACCCCTCCACTTT	CASSVGGESPLHF
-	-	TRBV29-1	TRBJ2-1	TGCAGCGTTGTAGAGAGCAACAATGAGCAGTTCTTC	CSVVESNNEQFF
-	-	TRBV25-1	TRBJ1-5	TGTGCCAGCAGCGAAGGCGGGGGGGGCAATCAGCCCCAGCATTTT	CASSEGGGGNQPQHF
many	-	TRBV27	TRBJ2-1	TGTGCCAGCAGGCAATATAACCCATCCTACAATGAGCAGTTCTTC	CASRQYNPSYNEQFF